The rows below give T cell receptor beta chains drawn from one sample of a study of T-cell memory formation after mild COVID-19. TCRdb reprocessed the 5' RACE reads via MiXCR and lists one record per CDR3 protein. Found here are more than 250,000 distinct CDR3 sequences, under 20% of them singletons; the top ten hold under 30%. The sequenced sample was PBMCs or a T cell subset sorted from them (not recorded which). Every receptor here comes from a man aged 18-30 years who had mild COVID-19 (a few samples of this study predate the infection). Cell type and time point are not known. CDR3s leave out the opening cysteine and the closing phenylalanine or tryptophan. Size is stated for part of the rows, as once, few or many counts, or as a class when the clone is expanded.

ASSLDGDGQPQH	.	TRBV11-2	TRBJ1-5
ASSQEQGGDEQF	.	TRBV4-1	TRBJ2-1
ASSPGLAGGWNTGELF	.	TRBV9	TRBJ2-2
ASSLEVLGSNTEAF	.	TRBV7-6	TRBJ1-1
ASSLPSGGEQY	.	TRBV5-1	TRBJ2-7
ASRRTGLEDSPLH	few	TRBV5-1	TRBJ1-6
ASSSLAAQY	few	TRBV11-2	TRBJ2-5
STVDRGVSTLDYGYT	few	TRBV29-1	TRBJ1-2
ASSLALETQY	many	TRBV5-1	TRBJ2-5
ATSRDRLFTEAF	few	TRBV15	TRBJ1-1
ASSIVGTGELF	few	TRBV19	TRBJ2-2
ASSPGGTQY	many	TRBV11-2	.
ASSQEARGHETQY	many	TRBV4-3	TRBJ2-5
ASTIQENQPQH	.	TRBV19	TRBJ1-5
ATSRDGETTNEKLF	.	TRBV15	TRBJ1-4
ASSYPSGGVGNQPQH	.	TRBV6-6	TRBJ1-5
ASSFGDRSSYGYT	.	TRBV6-6	TRBJ1-2
ATRDRGFGSGNTIY	.	TRBV6-5	TRBJ1-3
ASSLELIHEQY	.	TRBV7-8	TRBJ2-7
ASTGEGTDTQY	many	TRBV11-2	TRBJ2-3
ASTEDRDVGAF	.	TRBV6-2/TRBV6-3	TRBJ1-1
ASSLMGQPQH	.	TRBV7-2	TRBJ1-5
ASSLAPGSDRRGETQY	few	TRBV5-1	TRBJ2-5
ASSWGTADEQF	.	TRBV12-3/TRBV12-4	TRBJ2-1
ASSSLREAGGQETQY	.	TRBV7-9	TRBJ2-5
ASSSTGSHGYT	few	TRBV6-5	TRBJ1-2
SARSGREPYGYT	.	TRBV20-1	TRBJ1-2
ASRNLLNQETQY	many	TRBV5-5	TRBJ2-5
ASSQNLSPDGYT	.	TRBV4-3	TRBJ1-2
ASSPGTAQETQY	many	TRBV11-1	TRBJ2-5
ASSFGEGTQY	.	TRBV5-1	TRBJ2-3
ASSQTGVSPLH	few	TRBV4-1	TRBJ1-6
ASRDFRPVWGNTIY	.	TRBV12-3/TRBV12-4	TRBJ1-3
ASSYTGGADTQY	few	TRBV7-9	TRBJ2-3
ASSLTGALEAF	.	TRBV7-3	TRBJ1-1
ASSGGLAGQSSYNEQF	few	TRBV5-4	TRBJ2-1
ASLMYKETQY	.	TRBV4-3	TRBJ2-5
ASSISRGQRGYSPLH	few	TRBV6-5	TRBJ1-6
ASSYLGGVVTGELF	few	TRBV5-4	TRBJ2-2
AISDPGGNGGNTIY	.	TRBV10-3	TRBJ1-3
ASSQDLSNEQF	.	TRBV4-2	TRBJ2-1
ASSQPGTGGGGYT	.	TRBV4-3	TRBJ1-2
ASSRTSAAYSTDTQY	few	TRBV11-2	TRBJ2-3
ASSGGTGQAF	.	TRBV6-6	TRBJ1-1
ASSHYNEQF	many	TRBV5-6	TRBJ2-1
ASSPPERPRTQY	few	TRBV3-1	TRBJ2-5
ASSQDTIKVPDTQY	.	TRBV4-1	TRBJ2-3
ASSSRRGYEQF	few	TRBV4-3	TRBJ2-1
ASSPLVGVTDTQY	.	TRBV9	TRBJ2-3
ASSLWSGDRPNEQF	few	TRBV7-2	TRBJ2-1
ASSQEKELAGGNTQY	few	TRBV4-1	TRBJ2-3
ASSFRLAIQETQY	.	TRBV7-2	TRBJ2-5
ASSSPGGINEQF	.	TRBV7-9	TRBJ2-1